This T cell receptor (beta chain) was sequenced during a study of CD8+CD57+ T cells in acquired aplastic anemia. This CDR3 has 13 amino acids. CDR1 and CDR2 from the germline V gene are SGHDN and FVKESK. The V and J ends lost 1 base and 8 bases respectively, with 11 bases between them. Study-level findings and limits: Twenty-nine sequences, all CD8+ CDR3, were shared between patients and controls.

This clonotype was detected ten times or more. What it binds is unknown. Genomic DNA acted as the template from which TCR beta VDJ combination and CDR3 sequence profiling were carried out. From the reads, TCRdb called clonotypes with MiXCR, one entry per CDR3 protein. The sample shows hundreds of thousands of distinct CDR3 sequences, roughly 34% of them seen only once. Those patients picked for sequencing had displayed CD8+CD57+ cell expansion on flow cytometry. This receptor was identified in a human donor with aplastic anemia. Sequenced: sorted CD4+, CD8+, or CD8+CD57+ T cells (not recorded which) from PBMCs. This chain connects TRBV14 to TRBJ1-1; D possibly corresponds to TRBD1 (5 bases). CDR3 DNA sequence: TGTGCCAGCAGCCAAGTAGCAGGGTCCGAAGCTTTCTTT. Its translation: CASSQVAGSEAFF. Full variable domain (rest looked up from reference TRBV14 and TRBJ1-1): EAGVTQFPSHSVIEKGQTVTLRCDPISGHDNLYWYRRVMGKEIKFLLHFVKESKQDESGMPNNRFLAERTGGTYSTLKVQPAELEDSGVYFCASSQVAGSEAFFGQGTRLTVV.